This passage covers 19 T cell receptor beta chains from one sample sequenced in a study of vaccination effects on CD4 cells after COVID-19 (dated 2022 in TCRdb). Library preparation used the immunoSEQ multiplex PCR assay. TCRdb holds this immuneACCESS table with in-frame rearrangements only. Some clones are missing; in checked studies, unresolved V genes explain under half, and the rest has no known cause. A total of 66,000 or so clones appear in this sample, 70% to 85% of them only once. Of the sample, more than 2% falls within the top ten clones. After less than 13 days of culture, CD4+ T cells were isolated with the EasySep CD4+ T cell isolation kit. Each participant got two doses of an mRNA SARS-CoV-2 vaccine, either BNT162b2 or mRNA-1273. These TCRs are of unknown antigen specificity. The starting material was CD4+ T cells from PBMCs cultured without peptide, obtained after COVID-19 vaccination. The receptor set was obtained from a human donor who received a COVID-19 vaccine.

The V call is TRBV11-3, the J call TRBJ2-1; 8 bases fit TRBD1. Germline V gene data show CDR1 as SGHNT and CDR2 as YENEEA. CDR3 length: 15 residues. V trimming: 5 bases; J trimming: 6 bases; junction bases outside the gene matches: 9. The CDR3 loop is CASSPGQAPGNEQFF. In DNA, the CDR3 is TGTGCCAGCAGCCCGGGACAGGCCCCTGGCAATGAGCAGTTCTTC. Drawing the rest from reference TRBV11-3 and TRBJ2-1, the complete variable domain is EAGVVQSPRYKIIEKKQPVAFWCNPISGHNTLYWYLQNLGQGPELLIRYENEEAVDDSQLPKDRFSAERLKGVDSTLKIQPAELGDSAVYLCASSPGQAPGNEQFFGPGTRLTVL.

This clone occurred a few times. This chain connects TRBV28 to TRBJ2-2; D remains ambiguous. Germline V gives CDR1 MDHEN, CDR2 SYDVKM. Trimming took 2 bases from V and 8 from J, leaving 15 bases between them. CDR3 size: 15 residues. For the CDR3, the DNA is TGTGCCAGCAGTTTAAAATGGACCGCCGCTGGGGAGCTGTTTTTT. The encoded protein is CASSLKWTAAGELFF.

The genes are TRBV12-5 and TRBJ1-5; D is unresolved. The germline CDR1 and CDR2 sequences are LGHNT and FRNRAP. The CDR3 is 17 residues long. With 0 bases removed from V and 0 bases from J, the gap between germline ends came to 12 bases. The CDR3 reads CASGLVSPDGSNQPQHF. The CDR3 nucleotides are TGTGCTAGTGGTTTGGTTTCGCCGGACGGTAGCAATCAGCCCCAGCATTTT.

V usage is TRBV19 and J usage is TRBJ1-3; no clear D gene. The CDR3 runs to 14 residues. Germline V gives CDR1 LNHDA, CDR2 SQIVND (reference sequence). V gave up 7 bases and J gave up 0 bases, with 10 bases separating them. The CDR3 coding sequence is TGTGCCAGTAACCCATCCACCTCTGGAAACACCATATATTTT. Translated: CASNPSTSGNTIYF.

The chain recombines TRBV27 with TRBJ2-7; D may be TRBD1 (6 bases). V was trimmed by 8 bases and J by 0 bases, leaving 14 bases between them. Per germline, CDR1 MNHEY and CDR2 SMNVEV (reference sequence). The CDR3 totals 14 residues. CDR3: CASGRQGSSYEQYV. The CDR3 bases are TGTGCCAGCGGCCGTCAGGGGAGCTCCTACGAGCAGTACGTC.

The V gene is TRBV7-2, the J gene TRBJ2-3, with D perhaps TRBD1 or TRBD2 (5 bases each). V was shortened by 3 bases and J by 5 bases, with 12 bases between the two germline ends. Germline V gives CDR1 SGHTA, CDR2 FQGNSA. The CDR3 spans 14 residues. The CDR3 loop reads CASSLGVQRDTQYF. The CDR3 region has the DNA TGTGCCAGCAGCTTGGGGGTTCAGAGAGATACGCAGTATTTT. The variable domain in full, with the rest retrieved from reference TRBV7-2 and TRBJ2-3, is GAGVSQSPSNKVTEKGKDVELRCDPISGHTALYWYRQSLGQGLEFLIYFQGNSAPDKSGLPSDRFSAERTGGSVSTLTIQRTQQEDSAVYLCASSLGVQRDTQYFGPGTRLTVL.

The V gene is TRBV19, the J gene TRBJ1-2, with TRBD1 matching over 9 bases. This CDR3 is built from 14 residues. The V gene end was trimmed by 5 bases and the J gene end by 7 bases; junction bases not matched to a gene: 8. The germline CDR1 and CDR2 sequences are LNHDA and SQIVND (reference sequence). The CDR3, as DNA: TGTGCCAGTAGTCCGGGACAGGGATGGAGTGGCTACACCTTC. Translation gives CASSPGQGWSGYTF.

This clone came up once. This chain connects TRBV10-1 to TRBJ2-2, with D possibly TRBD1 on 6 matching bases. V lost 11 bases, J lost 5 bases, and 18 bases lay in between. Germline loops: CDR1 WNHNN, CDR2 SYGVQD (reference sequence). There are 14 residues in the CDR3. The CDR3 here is CASGQYPGTGELFF. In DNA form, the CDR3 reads TGCGCCTCAGGACAGTACCCAGGGACCGGGGAGCTGTTTTTT.

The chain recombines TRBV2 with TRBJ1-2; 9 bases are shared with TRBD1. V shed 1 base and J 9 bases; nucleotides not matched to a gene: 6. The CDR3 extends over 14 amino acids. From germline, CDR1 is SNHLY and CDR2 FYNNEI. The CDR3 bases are TGTGCCAGCAGTGAAGACAGGGGGCCTAGGAGCTACACCTTC. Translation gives CASSEDRGPRSYTF.

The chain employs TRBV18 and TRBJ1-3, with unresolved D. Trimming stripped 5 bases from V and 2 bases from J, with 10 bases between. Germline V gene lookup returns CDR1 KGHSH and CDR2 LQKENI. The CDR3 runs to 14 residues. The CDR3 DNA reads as TGTGCCAGCTCATCGTATTCGCCTGGAAACACCATATATTTT. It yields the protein CASSSYSPGNTIYF.

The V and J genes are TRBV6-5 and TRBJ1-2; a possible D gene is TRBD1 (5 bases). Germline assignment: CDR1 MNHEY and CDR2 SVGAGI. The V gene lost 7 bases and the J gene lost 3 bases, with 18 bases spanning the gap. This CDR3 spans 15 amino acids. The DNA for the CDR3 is TGTGCCAGCAAGCCGGGACGGGGGGGGTACTATGGCTACACCTTC. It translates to CASKPGRGGYYGYTF.

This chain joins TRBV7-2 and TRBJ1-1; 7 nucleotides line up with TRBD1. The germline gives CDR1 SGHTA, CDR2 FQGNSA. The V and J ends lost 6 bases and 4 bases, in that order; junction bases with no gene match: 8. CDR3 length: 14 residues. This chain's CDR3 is CASSAGQWGTEAFF. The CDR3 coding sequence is TGTGCCAGCAGTGCGGGACAGTGGGGCACTGAAGCTTTCTTT.

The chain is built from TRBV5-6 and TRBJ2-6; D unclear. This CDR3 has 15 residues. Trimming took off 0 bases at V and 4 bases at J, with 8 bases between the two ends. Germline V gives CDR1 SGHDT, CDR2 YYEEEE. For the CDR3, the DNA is TGTGCCAGCAGCTTGGAACGGCTAGGGGCCAACGTCCTGACTTTC. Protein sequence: CASSLERLGANVLTF. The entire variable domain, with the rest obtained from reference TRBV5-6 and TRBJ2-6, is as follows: DAGVTQSPTHLIKTRGQQVTLRCSPKSGHDTVSWYQQALGQGPQFIFQYYEEEERQRGNFPDRFSGHQFPNYSSELNVNALLLGDSALYLCASSLERLGANVLTFGAGSRLTVL.

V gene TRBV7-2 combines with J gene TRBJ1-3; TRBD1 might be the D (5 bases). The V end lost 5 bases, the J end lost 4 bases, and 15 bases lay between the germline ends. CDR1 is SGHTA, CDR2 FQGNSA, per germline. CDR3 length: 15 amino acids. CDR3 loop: CASSPQGLTGNTIYF. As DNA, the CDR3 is TGTGCCAGCAGCCCGCAGGGTTTAACGGGAAACACCATATATTTT.

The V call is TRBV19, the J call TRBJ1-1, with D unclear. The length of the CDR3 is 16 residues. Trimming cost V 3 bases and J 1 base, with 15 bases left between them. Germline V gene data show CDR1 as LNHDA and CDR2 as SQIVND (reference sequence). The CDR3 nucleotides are TGTGCCAGTAGTATTTCCCGGGATAACCCGAACACTGAAGCTTTCTTT. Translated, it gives CASSISRDNPNTEAFF.

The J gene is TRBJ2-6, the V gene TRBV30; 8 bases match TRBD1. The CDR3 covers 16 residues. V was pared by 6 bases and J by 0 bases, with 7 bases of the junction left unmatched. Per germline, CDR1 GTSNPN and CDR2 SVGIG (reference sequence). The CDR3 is CACQGAGSSGANVLTF. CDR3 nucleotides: TGTGCCTGTCAGGGGGCTGGAAGCTCTGGGGCCAACGTCCTGACTTTC. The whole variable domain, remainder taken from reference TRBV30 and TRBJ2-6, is SQTIHQWPATLVQPVGSPLSLECTVEGTSNPNLYWYRQAAGRGLQLLFYSVGIGQISSEVPQNLSASRPQDRQFILSSKKLLLSDSGFYLCACQGAGSSGANVLTFGAGSRLTVL.

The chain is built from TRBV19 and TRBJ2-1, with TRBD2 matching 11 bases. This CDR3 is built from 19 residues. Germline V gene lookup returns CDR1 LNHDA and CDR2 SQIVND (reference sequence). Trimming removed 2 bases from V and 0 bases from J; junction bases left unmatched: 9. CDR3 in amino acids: CASSILRLAGRNSYNEQFF. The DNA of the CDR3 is TGTGCCAGTAGTATACTTAGACTAGCGGGGAGAAACTCCTACAATGAGCAGTTCTTC.

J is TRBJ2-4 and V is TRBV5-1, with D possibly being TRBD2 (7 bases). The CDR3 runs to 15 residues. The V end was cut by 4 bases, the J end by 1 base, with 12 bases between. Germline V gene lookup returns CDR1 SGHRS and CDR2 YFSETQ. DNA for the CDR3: TGCGCCAGCAGCCGGGGGGCCGGGGCCAAAAACATTCAGTACTTC. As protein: CASSRGAGAKNIQYF.

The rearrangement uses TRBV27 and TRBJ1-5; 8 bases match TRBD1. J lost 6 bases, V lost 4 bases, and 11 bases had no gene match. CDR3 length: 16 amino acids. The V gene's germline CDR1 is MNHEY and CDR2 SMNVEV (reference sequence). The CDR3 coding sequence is TGTGCCAGCAGTTCGGACGGACAGGGAGTGGGTCAGCCCCAGCATTTT. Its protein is CASSSDGQGVGQPQHF.